The 12 T cell receptor beta chains presented below share a single source sample, sequenced in a study of blood T cell repertoires in COVID-19. Data came from immunoSEQ multiplex PCR; TCRdb stores just in-frame clones and leaves some out. This repertoire shows around 300,000 clones, about 90% found once; its top ten account for 5.3%. Source material: PBMCs or T cells enriched from blood (not recorded which). These receptors all come from a woman between 25 and 40 years old who had recovered from COVID-19.

The rearrangement links TRBV2 to TRBJ2-5; 7 positions agree with TRBD2. V trimming: 7 bases; J trimming: 0 bases; junction bases outside the gene matches: 5. There are 14 residues in the CDR3. Germline CDR1 SNHLY, CDR2 FYNNEI. For the CDR3, the DNA is TGTGCCAGCATGGCGGGGGAGTACCAAGAGACCCAGTACTTC. This sequence encodes CASMAGEYQETQYF.

The chain is built from TRBV7-9 and TRBJ1-3, with 10 bases that match TRBD1. The CDR3 is 16 residues long. The V segment lost 5 bases and the J segment 0 bases; nucleotides outside the gene matches: 4. Germline lookup yields CDR1 SEHNR and CDR2 FQNEAQ (reference sequence). In DNA, the CDR3 is TGTGCCAGCAGCCGACAGGGGGCCAACTCTGGAAACACCATATATTTT. Its protein product is CASSRQGANSGNTIYF.

The chain employs TRBV4-3 and TRBJ1-3; tentative D call: TRBD1 (5 bases). This CDR3 region has 17 residues. Germline V CDR1 and CDR2: LGHNA, YSLEER. V dropped 0 bases and J dropped 3 bases, with 15 bases sitting between them. The CDR3 here is CASSQDGGDLYGNTIYF. In DNA, the CDR3 is TGCGCCAGCAGCCAAGATGGGGGGGATCTTTATGGAAACACCATATATTTT.

The rearrangement links TRBV6-5 to TRBJ1-2, with D unresolved. Germline V gene sequence: CDR1 MNHEY, CDR2 SVGAGI. V gave up 4 bases and J gave up 6 bases, with 18 bases separating them. The CDR3 is 15 residues long. The CDR3 here is CASSSLRHLMHGYTF. DNA of the CDR3: TGTGCCAGCAGTTCCCTCCGACACCTTATGCATGGCTACACCTTC.

The J gene is TRBJ1-1, the V gene TRBV24-1, with D possibly matching TRBD1 (6 bases). The V and J ends lost 3 bases and 1 base respectively, with 14 bases between them. Germline CDR1 KGHDR, CDR2 SFDVKD. The CDR3 consists of 16 residues. CDR3 in DNA: TGTGCCACCAGTGATCGGCCGGGACATTGGAACACTGAAGCTTTCTTT. Protein product: CATSDRPGHWNTEAFF.

The J gene is TRBJ1-5, the V gene TRBV19; D might be TRBD1 (6 bases). The V and J ends lost 3 bases and 9 bases respectively, with 15 bases between them. This CDR3 contains 14 residues. Germline V lookup: CDR1 LNHDA, CDR2 SQIVND (reference sequence). The CDR3 here is CASSIAGAGTPQHF. The DNA for the CDR3 is TGTGCCAGTAGTATCGCGGGGGCGGGGACGCCCCAGCATTTT.

The chain recombines TRBV9 with TRBJ1-1; D gene unclear. The CDR3 sequence is 15 residues long. Trimming stripped 0 bases from V and 3 bases from J, with 12 bases between. CDR1 is SGDLS, CDR2 YYNGEE, per germline. The CDR3 region has the DNA TGTGCCAGCAGCGTAGATTTAGGAGGGCACACTGAAGCTTTCTTT. Encoded protein: CASSVDLGGHTEAFF.

This chain links TRBV7-9 with TRBJ1-2; D is undetermined. Germline lookup yields CDR1 SEHNR and CDR2 FQNEAQ (reference sequence). V lost 2 bases and J lost 1, with 8 bases in between. CDR3 length equals 14 residues. As DNA, the CDR3 is TGTGCCAGCAGCTTACGGGGAGATAACTATGGCTACACCTTC. Its translation is CASSLRGDNYGYTF.

V usage is TRBV15 and J usage is TRBJ1-5; TRBD1 might be the D (5 bases). This CDR3 comprises 16 residues. Deletions cut 5 bases from V and 4 bases from J, with 18 bases between. CDR1 is LNHNV, CDR2 YYDKDF, per germline (reference sequence). CDR3 bases: TGTGCCACCAGCTCAGAGGTTACGGGGGGAAATCAGCCCCAGCATTTT. Its protein product is CATSSEVTGGNQPQHF.

The chain employs TRBV25-1 and TRBJ1-1, with TRBD1 as a possible D gene (6 bases). Germline V gene sequence: CDR1 MGHDK, CDR2 SYGVNS. The V and J ends lost 3 bases and 5 bases respectively, with 16 bases between them. This CDR3 has 15 amino acids. CDR3 loop: CASSEGYGRGTEAFF. Here the CDR3 DNA reads TGTGCCAGCAGTGAGGGGTACGGGAGGGGGACTGAAGCTTTCTTT.

The chain joins TRBV9 to TRBJ2-2; a weak D match, TRBD2 (6 bases). CDR1 and CDR2 (germline): SGDLS, YYNGEE. V was clipped by 4 bases and J by 0 bases, with 10 bases between them. CDR3 length equals 15 residues. This CDR3 reads CASSRSGSNTGELFF. DNA for the CDR3: TGTGCCAGCAGCCGGAGCGGGTCGAACACCGGGGAGCTGTTTTTT.

The chain uses TRBV3-1 (or the pseudogene TRBV3-2) and TRBJ1-1, with D unclear. Trimming removed 2 bases from V and 1 base from J, with 5 bases in between. CDR1 and CDR2 from the germline V gene are LGHDT and YNNKEL (reference sequence). CDR3 size: 13 residues. The CDR3 protein is CASSQTGNTEAFF. The CDR3 nucleotides are TGTGCCAGCAGCCAAACTGGGAACACTGAAGCTTTCTTT.